Listed below are T cell receptor beta chains from one sample, sequenced in a study of blood T cell repertoires in COVID-19. TCRdb's table, derived via immunoSEQ multiplex PCR, lists solely in-frame clones and lacks some. The profile shows about 210,000 clones, roughly 90% of them singletons. Sequencing used peripheral blood. The source of these receptors is a man aged 18 to 30 with active or convalescent COVID-19. CDR3s include the opening cysteine and the closing phenylalanine or tryptophan. D genes are given only for firm matches. Not all rows give a size; the values are once, few, many and, for expanded clones, a class.

CDR3 | DNA | size | J | D | V
CASSLWGAYEQYF | TGTGCCAGCAGTTTATGGGGGGCCTACGAGCAGTACTTC | once | TRBJ2-7 | . | TRBV27
CASSLEGGGAWEETQYF | TGCGCCAGCAGCTTGGAAGGCGGGGGGGCCTGGGAAGAGACCCAGTACTTC | . | TRBJ2-5 | TRBD2 | TRBV5-1
CASSPYGLGQETQYF | TGTGCCAGCTCACCATACGGACTAGGACAAGAGACCCAGTACTTC | . | TRBJ2-5 | TRBD2 | TRBV18
CASSLATGNEQYF | TGTGCCAGCAGCTTAGCAACAGGGAACGAGCAGTACTTC | . | TRBJ2-7 | . | TRBV7-6
CASSDRVKEKLFF | TGTGCCAGCTCGGACAGGGTAAAGGAAAAACTGTTTTTT | few | TRBJ1-4 | TRBD1 | TRBV14
CASSQLTQGATEAFF | TGCGCCAGCAGCCAACTAACACAGGGGGCTACTGAAGCTTTCTTT | . | TRBJ1-1 | TRBD1 | TRBV4-1
CASGLSFRDRNTEAFF | TGTGCTAGTGGTTTGTCGTTCCGGGACAGGAACACTGAAGCTTTCTTT | once | TRBJ1-1 | TRBD1 | TRBV12-5
CSVEPTPGAAFF | TGCAGCGTTGAACCCACGCCTGGGGCTGCTTTCTTT | . | TRBJ1-1 | . | TRBV29-1
CASSLTGQGTNTGELFF | TGCGCCAGCAGCCTTACGGGACAGGGGACCAACACCGGGGAGCTGTTTTTT | . | TRBJ2-2 | TRBD1 | TRBV5-1
CASSEWFLGGLGSPLHF | TGTGCCAGCAGTGAATGGTTCTTGGGGGGATTGGGTTCACCCCTCCACTTT | once | TRBJ1-6 | . | TRBV6-1
CASASGGQPQHF | TGTGCTAGTGCGTCTGGAGGTCAGCCCCAGCATTTT | . | TRBJ1-5 | . | TRBV12-5
CASSAGTAFTEAFF | TGTGCCAGCAGTGCCGGGACAGCCTTTACTGAAGCTTTCTTT | . | TRBJ1-1 | TRBD1 | TRBV2
CASSQPTSGQETQYF | TGTGCCAGCAGCCAGCCAACTAGCGGCCAAGAGACCCAGTACTTC | . | TRBJ2-5 | TRBD2 | TRBV7-2
CASSSVGAKVTGELFF | TGTGCCAGCAGCTCGGTAGGGGCCAAAGTAACCGGGGAGCTGTTTTTT | . | TRBJ2-2 | . | TRBV7-2
CASSQDPSSGNTIYF | TGTGCCAGCAGCCAAGATCCGTCCTCTGGAAACACCATATATTTT | . | TRBJ1-3 | . | TRBV3-1/TRBV3-2
CASKKGLATINEQFF | TGTGCCAGTAAAAAGGGACTAGCGACGATCAATGAGCAGTTCTTC | few | TRBJ2-1 | TRBD2 | TRBV19
CASSFRGQNTEAFF | TGCGCCAGCAGCTTTAGGGGGCAGAACACTGAAGCTTTCTTT | . | TRBJ1-1 | TRBD1 | TRBV5-1
CASGQGDGEKLFF | TGTGCTAGTGGACAGGGTGATGGTGAAAAACTGTTTTTT | . | TRBJ1-4 | . | TRBV12-5
CASSSQGALADTQYF | TGTGCCAGTAGTAGTCAGGGGGCTTTGGCAGATACGCAGTATTTT | . | TRBJ2-3 | TRBD1 | TRBV19
CASSQSLQEHEQYF | TGTGCCAGCAGCCAATCGCTACAGGAACACGAGCAGTACTTC | . | TRBJ2-7 | . | TRBV16
CASYGRADSNQPQHF | TGTGCCAGTTACGGCAGGGCGGATAGCAATCAGCCCCAGCATTTT | . | TRBJ1-5 | . | TRBV19
CSASSGTGVYGYTF | TGCAGCGCCAGTTCCGGGACAGGGGTTTATGGCTACACCTTC | . | TRBJ1-2 | TRBD1 | TRBV29-1
CASSLEGLNMNTEAFF | TGTGCCAGCAGCTTGGAGGGACTAAACATGAACACTGAAGCTTTCTTT | . | TRBJ1-1 | . | TRBV5-4
CASSEATGGSYGYTF | TGTGCCAGCAGTGAAGCGACAGGGGGGAGCTATGGCTACACCTTC | few | TRBJ1-2 | TRBD1 | TRBV6-1
CASSPSLTGLSSGANVLTF | TGTGCCAGCAGCCCCTCTCTGACAGGTTTGTCCTCTGGGGCCAACGTCCTGACTTTC | once | TRBJ2-6 | . | TRBV3-1/TRBV3-2
CASRGGVGNSPLHF | TGTGCCAGTCGGGGTGGGGTGGGTAATTCACCCCTCCACTTT | . | TRBJ1-6 | . | TRBV27
CATSGGGQNTEAFF | TGTGCCACCAGTGGGGGGGGACAGAACACTGAAGCTTTCTTT | . | TRBJ1-1 | . | TRBV24-1
CASSPSGGQGAFEQYF | TGTGCCAGCAGCCCATCCGGAGGACAGGGGGCTTTCGAGCAGTACTTC | few | TRBJ2-7 | TRBD1 | TRBV7-2
CASSPGASGTDTQYF | TGTGCCAGCAGCCCAGGGGCTAGCGGGACAGATACGCAGTATTTT | . | TRBJ2-3 | TRBD2 | TRBV7-3
CSASGDSAYEQYF | TGCAGTGCTAGTGGGGACAGCGCCTACGAGCAGTACTTC | . | TRBJ2-7 | TRBD1 | TRBV20-1
CASSATGTGEKLFF | TGTGCCAGTAGTGCCACAGGGACGGGTGAAAAACTGTTTTTT | . | TRBJ1-4 | . | TRBV19
CASSDEGTGSGAFF | TGTGCCAGCAGTGACGAAGGGACAGGGTCCGGCGCTTTCTTT | . | TRBJ1-1 | TRBD1 | TRBV25-1
CASSPDRAGNTIYF | TGTGCCAGCAGCCCGGACAGGGCTGGAAACACCATATATTTT | few | TRBJ1-3 | TRBD1 | TRBV5-4
CASSRTPGQGVPEAFF | TGTGCCAGCAGTCGAACACCGGGACAGGGGGTGCCTGAAGCTTTCTTT | once | TRBJ1-1 | TRBD1 | TRBV6-4
CASSISGRGTGELFF | TGTGCCAGTAGTATCAGCGGGAGAGGTACCGGGGAGCTGTTTTTT | . | TRBJ2-2 | TRBD2 | TRBV19
CASSLLRGPSYNEQFF | TGTGCCAGCAGCCTCCTTAGGGGGCCCTCCTACAATGAGCAGTTCTTC | . | TRBJ2-1 | TRBD1 | TRBV27
CASSNTGGSVAFF | TGTGCCAGCAGTAACACCGGAGGTTCCGTGGCTTTCTTT | . | TRBJ1-1 | . | TRBV6-5
CATMEGQGGPYEQYF | TGTGCCACCATGGAGGGACAGGGTGGTCCCTACGAGCAGTACTTC | . | TRBJ2-7 | TRBD1 | TRBV11-2